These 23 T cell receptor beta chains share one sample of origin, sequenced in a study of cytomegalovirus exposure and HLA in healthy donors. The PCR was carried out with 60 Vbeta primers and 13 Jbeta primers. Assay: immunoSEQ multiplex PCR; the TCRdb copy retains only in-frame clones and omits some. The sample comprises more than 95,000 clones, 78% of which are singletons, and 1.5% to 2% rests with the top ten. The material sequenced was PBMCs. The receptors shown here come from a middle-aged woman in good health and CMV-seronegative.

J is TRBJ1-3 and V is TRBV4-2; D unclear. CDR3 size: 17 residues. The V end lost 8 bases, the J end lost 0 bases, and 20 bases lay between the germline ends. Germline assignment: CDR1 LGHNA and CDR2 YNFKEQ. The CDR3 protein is CASRPGAQIPSGNTIYF. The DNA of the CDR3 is TGTGCCAGCCGCCCAGGTGCTCAGATACCCTCTGGAAACACCATATATTTT.

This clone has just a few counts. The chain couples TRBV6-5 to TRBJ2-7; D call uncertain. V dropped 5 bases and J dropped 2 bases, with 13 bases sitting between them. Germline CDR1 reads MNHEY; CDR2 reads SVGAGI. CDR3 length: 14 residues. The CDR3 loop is CASSQAGSTYEQYF. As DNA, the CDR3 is TGTGCCAGCAGTCAAGCAGGCTCCACCTACGAGCAGTACTTC.

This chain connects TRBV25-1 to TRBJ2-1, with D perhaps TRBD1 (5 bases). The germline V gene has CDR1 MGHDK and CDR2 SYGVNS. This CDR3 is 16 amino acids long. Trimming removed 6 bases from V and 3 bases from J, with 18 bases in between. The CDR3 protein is CASSEQAADNYNEQFF. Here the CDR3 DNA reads TGTGCCAGCAGCGAACAGGCGGCGGACAACTACAATGAGCAGTTCTTC.

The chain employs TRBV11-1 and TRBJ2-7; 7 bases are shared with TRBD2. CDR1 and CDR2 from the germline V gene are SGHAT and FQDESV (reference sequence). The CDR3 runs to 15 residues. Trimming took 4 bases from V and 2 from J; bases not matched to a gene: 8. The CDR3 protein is CASSWYAGETYEQYF. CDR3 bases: TGTGCCAGCAGCTGGTATGCGGGAGAAACCTACGAGCAGTACTTC.

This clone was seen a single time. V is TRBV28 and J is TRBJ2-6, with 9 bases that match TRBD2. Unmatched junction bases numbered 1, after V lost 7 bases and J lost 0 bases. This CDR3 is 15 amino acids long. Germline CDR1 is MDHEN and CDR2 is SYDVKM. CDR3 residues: CASKTSGSGANVLTF. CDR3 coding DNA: TGTGCCAGCAAGACTAGCGGCTCTGGGGCCAACGTCCTGACTTTC.

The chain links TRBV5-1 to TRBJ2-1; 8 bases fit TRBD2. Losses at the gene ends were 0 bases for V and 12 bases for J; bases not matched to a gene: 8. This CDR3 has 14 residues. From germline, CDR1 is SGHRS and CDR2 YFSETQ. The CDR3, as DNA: TGCGCCAGCAGCTTGGATTTAGCGGGATCGGTGCAGTTCTTC. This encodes CASSLDLAGSVQFF.

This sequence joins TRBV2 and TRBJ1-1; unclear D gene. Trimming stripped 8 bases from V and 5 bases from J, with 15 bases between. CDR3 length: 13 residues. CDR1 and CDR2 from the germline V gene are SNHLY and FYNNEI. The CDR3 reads CASGNNQRTEAFF. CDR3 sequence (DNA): TGTGCCAGCGGAAATAATCAGAGGACTGAAGCTTTCTTT.

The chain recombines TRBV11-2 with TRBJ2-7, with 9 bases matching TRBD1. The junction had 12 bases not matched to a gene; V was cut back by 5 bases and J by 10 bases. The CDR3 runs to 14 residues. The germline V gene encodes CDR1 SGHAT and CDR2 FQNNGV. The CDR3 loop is CASSQPGQGSRQYF. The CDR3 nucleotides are TGTGCCAGCAGCCAACCGGGACAGGGTTCCCGACAGTACTTC.

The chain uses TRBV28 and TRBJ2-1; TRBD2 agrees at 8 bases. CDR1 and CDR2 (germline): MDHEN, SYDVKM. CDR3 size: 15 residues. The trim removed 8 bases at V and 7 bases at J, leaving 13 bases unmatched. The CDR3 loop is CASGTPAVAGNEQFF. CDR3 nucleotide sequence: TGTGCCAGCGGGACCCCCGCGGTAGCGGGAAATGAGCAGTTCTTC.

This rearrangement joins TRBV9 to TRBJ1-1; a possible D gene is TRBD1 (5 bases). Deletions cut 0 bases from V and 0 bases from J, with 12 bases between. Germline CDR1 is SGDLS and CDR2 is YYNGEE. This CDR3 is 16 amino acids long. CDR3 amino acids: CASSVDDRQMNTEAFF. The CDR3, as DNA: TGTGCCAGCAGCGTAGACGACAGACAAATGAACACTGAAGCTTTCTTT.

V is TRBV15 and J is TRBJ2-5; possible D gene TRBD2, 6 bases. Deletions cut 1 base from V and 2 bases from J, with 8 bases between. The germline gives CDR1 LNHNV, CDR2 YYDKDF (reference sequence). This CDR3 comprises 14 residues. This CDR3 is CATSRGTNQETQYF. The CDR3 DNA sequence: TGTGCCACCAGCAGAGGGACTAATCAAGAGACCCAGTACTTC.

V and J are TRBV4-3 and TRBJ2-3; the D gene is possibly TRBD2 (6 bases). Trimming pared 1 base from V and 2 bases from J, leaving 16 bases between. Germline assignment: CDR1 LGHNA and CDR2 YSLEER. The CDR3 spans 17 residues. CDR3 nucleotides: TGCGCCAGCAGCCAAGGGTCCTGGACTAACCCCACAGATACGCAGTATTTT. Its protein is CASSQGSWTNPTDTQYF.

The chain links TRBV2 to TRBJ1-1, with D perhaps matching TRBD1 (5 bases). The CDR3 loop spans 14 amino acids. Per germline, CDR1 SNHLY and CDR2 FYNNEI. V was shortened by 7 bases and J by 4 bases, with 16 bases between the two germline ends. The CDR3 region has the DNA TGTGCCAGCACCGTGGGGCAGGGAGGCACTGAAGCTTTCTTT. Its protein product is CASTVGQGGTEAFF.

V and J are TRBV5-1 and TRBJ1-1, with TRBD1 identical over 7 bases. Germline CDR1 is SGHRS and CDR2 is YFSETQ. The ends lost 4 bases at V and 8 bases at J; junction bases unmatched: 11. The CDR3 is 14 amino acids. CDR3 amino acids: CASSPGTAAREAFF. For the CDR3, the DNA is TGCGCCAGCAGCCCAGGGACAGCGGCGAGGGAAGCTTTCTTT.

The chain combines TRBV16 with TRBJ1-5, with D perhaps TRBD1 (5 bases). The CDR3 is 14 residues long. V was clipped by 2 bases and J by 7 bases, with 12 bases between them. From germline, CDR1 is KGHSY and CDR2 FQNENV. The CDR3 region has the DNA TGTGCCAGCAGCCAAGGGCAGGGTAGACAGCCCCAGCATTTT. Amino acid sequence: CASSQGQGRQPQHF. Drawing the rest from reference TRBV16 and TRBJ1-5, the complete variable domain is GEEVAQTPKHLVRGEGQKAKLYCAPIKGHSYVFWYQQVLKNEFKFLISFQNENVFDETGMPKERFSAKCLPNSPCSLEIQATKLEDSAVYFCASSQGQGRQPQHFGDGTRLSIL.

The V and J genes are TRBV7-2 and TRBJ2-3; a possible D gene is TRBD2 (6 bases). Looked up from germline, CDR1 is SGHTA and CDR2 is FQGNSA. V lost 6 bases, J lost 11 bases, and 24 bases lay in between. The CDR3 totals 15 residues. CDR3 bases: TGTGCCAGCAGTCCAAGCGGGCCCCTGAGGCTGTGGCAGTATTTT. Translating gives CASSPSGPLRLWQYF.

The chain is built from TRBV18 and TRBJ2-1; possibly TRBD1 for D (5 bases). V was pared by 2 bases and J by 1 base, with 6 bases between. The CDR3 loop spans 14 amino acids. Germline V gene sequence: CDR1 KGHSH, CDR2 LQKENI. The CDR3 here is CASSPGQSYNEQFF. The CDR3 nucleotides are TGTGCCAGCTCACCAGGACAATCCTACAATGAGCAGTTCTTC.

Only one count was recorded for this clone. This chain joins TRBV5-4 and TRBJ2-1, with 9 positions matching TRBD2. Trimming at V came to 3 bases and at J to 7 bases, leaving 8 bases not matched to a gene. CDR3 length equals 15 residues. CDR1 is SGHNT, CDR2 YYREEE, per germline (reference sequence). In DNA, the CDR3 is TGTGCCAGCAGCTCGCGCGGGAGGGCCGCGAATGAGCAGTTCTTC. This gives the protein CASSSRGRAANEQFF.

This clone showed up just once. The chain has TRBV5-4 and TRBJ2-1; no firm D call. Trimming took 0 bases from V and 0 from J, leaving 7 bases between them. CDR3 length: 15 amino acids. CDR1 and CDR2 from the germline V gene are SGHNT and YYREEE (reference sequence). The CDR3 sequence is CASSLGGSSYNEQFF. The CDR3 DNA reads TGTGCCAGCAGCTTGGGCGGAAGCTCCTACAATGAGCAGTTCTTC.

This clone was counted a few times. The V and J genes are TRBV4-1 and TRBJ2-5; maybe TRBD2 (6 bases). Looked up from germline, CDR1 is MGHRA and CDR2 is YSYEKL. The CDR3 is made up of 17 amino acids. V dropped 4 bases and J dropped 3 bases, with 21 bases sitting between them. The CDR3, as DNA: TGCGCCAGCAGCCCCGGGCCGGGACGGGGAGGAAAAGAGACCCAGTACTTC. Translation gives CASSPGPGRGGKETQYF.

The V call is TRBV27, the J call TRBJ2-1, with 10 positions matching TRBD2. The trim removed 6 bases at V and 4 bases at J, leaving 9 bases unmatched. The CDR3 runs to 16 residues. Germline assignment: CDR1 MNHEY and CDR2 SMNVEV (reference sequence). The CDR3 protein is CASRSLRTSGYNEQFF. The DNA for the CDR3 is TGTGCCAGCAGGTCCCTACGGACTAGCGGATACAATGAGCAGTTCTTC.

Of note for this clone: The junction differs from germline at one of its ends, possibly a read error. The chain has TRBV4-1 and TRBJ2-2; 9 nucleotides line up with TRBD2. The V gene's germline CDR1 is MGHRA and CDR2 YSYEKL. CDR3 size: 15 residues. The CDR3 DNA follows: TGCGCCAGCAGCCAAGACCGGGACAGTAGCGGGGGGCTGTTTTTT. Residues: CASSQDRDSSGGLFF.

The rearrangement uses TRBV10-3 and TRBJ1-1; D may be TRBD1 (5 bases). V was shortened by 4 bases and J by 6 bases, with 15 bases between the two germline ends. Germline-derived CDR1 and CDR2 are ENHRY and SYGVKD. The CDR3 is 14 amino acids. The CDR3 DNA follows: TGTGCCATCAGTGGCCAATTAGACAGATCTGAAGCTTTCTTT. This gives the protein CAISGQLDRSEAFF.